The 10 T cell receptor beta chains below come from one sample, sequenced in a study of early T cells in non-severe SARS-CoV-2 infection. TCRdb re-derived calls from the 5' RACE reads in MiXCR, one entry per CDR3 protein. The sample lists under 60,000 distinct CDR3 sequences; roughly 10% were seen once. The specimen was whole blood, collected at baseline. The receptor set was obtained from an adult who was a healthcare worker with PCR-confirmed SARS-CoV-2 infection or an uninfected control (not recorded which).

The chain joins TRBV29-1 to TRBJ2-3, with 8 bases fitting TRBD2. The CDR3 has 12 amino acids. After removal of 5 bases from V and 5 bases from J, the junction contained 3 bases not matched to a gene. The germline V gene has CDR1 SQVTM and CDR2 ANQGSEA. CDR3 DNA: TGCAGCGTTTACGGGAGGGGAGATACGCAGTATTTT. Translating gives CSVYGRGDTQYF.

In this sample, this clonotype turned up many times. The chain uses TRBV20-1 and TRBJ1-2; no clear D gene. The CDR3 sequence is 15 residues long. Per germline, CDR1 DFQATT and CDR2 SNEGSKA (reference sequence). V was trimmed by 4 bases and J by 0 bases, leaving 15 bases between them. CDR3: CSATPSTKANYGYTF. The CDR3 DNA follows: TGCAGTGCTACCCCTTCGACAAAAGCTAACTATGGCTACACCTTC.

This clonotype came up a few times. This rearrangement joins TRBV3-1 to TRBJ2-1; 7 nucleotides align to TRBD2. The CDR3 totals 16 residues. Germline lookup yields CDR1 LGHDT and CDR2 YNNKEL (reference sequence). V was pared by 4 bases and J by 4 bases, with 10 bases of the junction left unmatched. The CDR3 is CASSLGLPHLYNEQFF. DNA for the CDR3: TGTGCCAGCAGCCTGGGACTACCTCACCTATACAATGAGCAGTTCTTC.

The chain recombines TRBV15 with TRBJ1-5, with D perhaps TRBD1 (5 bases). Germline CDR1 is LNHNV and CDR2 is YYDKDF (reference sequence). The CDR3 is 16 residues long. Trimming removed 3 bases from V and 0 bases from J, with 12 bases in between. The CDR3 DNA sequence: TGTGCCACCAGCAGCGGGACTCCTTATAGCAATCAGCCCCAGCATTTT. Protein product: CATSSGTPYSNQPQHF. Supplemented by reference TRBV15 and TRBJ1-5, the full variable domain reads DAMVIQNPRYQVTQFGKPVTLSCSQTLNHNVMYWYQQKSSQAPKLLFHYYDKDFNNEADTPDNFQSRRPNTSFCFLDIRSPGLGDTAMYLCATSSGTPYSNQPQHFGDGTRLSIL.

This clonotype was detected a few times. This chain uses TRBV12-3 or TRBV12-4 with TRBJ2-3; perhaps TRBD2 as D (6 bases). CDR3 length: 14 residues. Trimming cost V 6 bases and J 3 bases, with 13 bases left between them. The CDR3 region has the DNA TGTGCCAGCAGCCGTGACGGGAGTACAGATACGCAGTATTTT. Residues: CASSRDGSTDTQYF.

This clonotype has only a few counts. V and J are TRBV7-9 and TRBJ2-3, with a weak D call TRBD2 (6 bases). CDR1 is SEHNR and CDR2 is FQNEAQ in the germline V gene (reference sequence). V lost 4 bases and J lost 1, with 9 bases in between. The CDR3 contains 14 residues. The CDR3 coding sequence is TGTGCCAGCAGCTCACCTAGCGGCACAGATACGCAGTATTTT. Its translation: CASSSPSGTDTQYF. The entire variable domain, with the rest obtained from reference TRBV7-9 and TRBJ2-3, is as follows: DTGVSQNPRHKITKRGQNVTFRCDPISEHNRLYWYRQTLGQGPEFLTYFQNEAQLEKSRLLSDRFSAERPKGSFSTLEIQRTEQGDSAMYLCASSSPSGTDTQYFGPGTRLTVL.

The chain has TRBV20-1 and TRBJ2-5; D gene unclear. Trimming took off 3 bases at V and 5 bases at J, with 7 bases between the two ends. CDR3 size: 11 residues. Germline V gene lookup returns CDR1 DFQATT and CDR2 SNEGSKA (reference sequence). The CDR3 DNA reads TGCAGTGCTAGTGGGTCGGAGACCCAGTACTTC. Residues: CSASGSETQYF.

This clonotype has a count of ten or more. The chain employs TRBV12-3 or TRBV12-4 and TRBJ1-2; 7 bases align to TRBD1. Unmatched junction bases numbered 13, after V lost 7 bases and J lost 8 bases. The CDR3 totals 14 residues. CDR3 loop: CASTNPTGVGGYTF. CDR3 in DNA: TGTGCCAGCACAAATCCTACAGGGGTAGGAGGCTACACCTTC.

The chain is built from TRBV9 and TRBJ2-2; 10 nucleotides match TRBD1. The CDR3 length is 16 residues. CDR1 SGDLS and CDR2 YYNGEE come from the germline V gene. J lost 5 bases, V lost 5 bases, and 9 bases had no gene match. CDR3 DNA: TGTGCCAGCAGTACAACTTTGGGACAGGGGACCGGGGAGCTGTTTTTT. Translated, it gives CASSTTLGQGTGELFF.

The chain carries TRBV10-3 and TRBJ2-3; D is uncertain. CDR1 is ENHRY, CDR2 SYGVKD, per germline. This CDR3 has 11 amino acids. Trimming shortened V by 7 bases and J by 6 bases, and 8 bases separated the two germline ends. The CDR3 loop reads CAIMTADTQYF. The CDR3 DNA reads as TGTGCCATCATGACGGCGGATACGCAGTATTTT.